These 32 T cell receptor beta chains were sequenced from one sample in a study of blood T cell repertoires in COVID-19. Generated by immunoSEQ multiplex PCR, the TCRdb table keeps only in-frame clones and is missing some. The profile shows approximately 300,000 clones, 85% to 90% of them singletons. Sequencing used peripheral blood. The origin of the receptors is a man aged 40-49 years with acute or convalescent COVID-19.

In the case of this clone: Relative to the germline gene, one junction end is altered; a read error may explain this. The chain couples TRBV6-1 to TRBJ1-5, with a weak D call TRBD1 (6 bases). The CDR3 runs 15 residues. Germline lookup yields CDR1 MNHNS and CDR2 SASEGT. This CDR3 is CASREGQRSNQPQHF. The CDR3 DNA is TGTGCCAGCAGGGAAGGACAGCGTAGCAATCAGCCCCAGCATTTT.

The CDR3 is CATQTPDRANEQFF. The CDR3, as DNA: TGTGCCACGCAAACCCCGGACAGGGCGAATGAGCAGTTCTTC. The chain combines TRBV24-1 with TRBJ2-1, with 8 bases fitting TRBD1. The CDR3 contains 14 residues. Trimming took 10 bases from V and 7 from J; bases not matched to a gene: 11. Germline lookup yields CDR1 KGHDR and CDR2 SFDVKD.

J is TRBJ2-7 and V is TRBV5-4; TRBD2 might be the D (7 bases). CDR1 and CDR2 from the germline V gene are SGHNT and YYREEE (reference sequence). Trimming pared 1 base from V and 1 base from J, leaving 12 bases between. The CDR3 runs 15 residues. In DNA, the CDR3 is TGTGCCAGCAGCTTGAGGGGAGGGGGGTCCTACGAGCAGTACTTC. Encoded protein: CASSLRGGGSYEQYF.

This chain uses TRBV6-5 with TRBJ2-2; D is possibly TRBD2 (6 bases). The germline V and J ends were trimmed by 0 bases and 1 base, with 9 bases remaining between them. The length of the CDR3 is 16 residues. Germline lookup yields CDR1 MNHEY and CDR2 SVGAGI. CDR3 protein: CASSYSAGMNTGELFF. The CDR3 region has the DNA TGTGCCAGCAGTTACTCTGCGGGGATGAACACCGGGGAGCTGTTTTTT.

The CDR3 nucleotides are TGTGCCAGCTCTTGGGGACAAGAGGATTCACCCCTCCACTTT. Encoded protein: CASSWGQEDSPLHF. This rearrangement joins TRBV6-5 to TRBJ1-6; possible D gene TRBD1, 6 bases. CDR1 and CDR2 (germline): MNHEY, SVGAGI. Trimming removed 8 bases from V and 8 bases from J, with 16 bases in between. The CDR3 spans 14 residues.

The gene calls are TRBV5-6 and TRBJ2-3; the match to TRBD1 covers 7 bases. Germline lookup yields CDR1 SGHDT and CDR2 YYEEEE. V dropped 5 bases and J dropped 2; count of bases not matched to a gene: 5. This CDR3 has 14 amino acids. The CDR3 sequence is CASSWDRATDTQYF. The CDR3, as DNA: TGTGCCAGCAGTTGGGACAGAGCCACAGATACGCAGTATTTT.

V usage is TRBV11-2 and J usage is TRBJ2-3, with 7 bases fitting TRBD2. Germline V CDR1 and CDR2: SGHAT, FQNNGV. After removal of 1 base from V and 4 bases from J, the junction contained 5 bases not matched to a gene. There are 15 residues in the CDR3. The CDR3 loop reads CASSLVGGVPDTQYF. CDR3 nucleotides: TGTGCCAGCAGCTTAGTGGGGGGGGTGCCAGATACGCAGTATTTT.

This clone was counted between two and nine times. This chain joins TRBV18 and TRBJ1-5; weak D call: TRBD1 (5 bases). Germline values: CDR1 KGHSH, CDR2 LQKENI. This CDR3 comprises 15 residues. Between the trimmed V and J ends, which lost 5 bases and 9 bases, there was a span of 20 bases. The CDR3 DNA is TGTGCCAGCTCATCCCTGGACGGGGGGACGAGGCCCCAGCATTTT. Translated, it gives CASSSLDGGTRPQHF. Together with reference TRBV18 and TRBJ1-5, the CDR3 gives the full variable domain: NAGVMQNPRHLVRRRGQEARLRCSPMKGHSHVYWYRQLPEEGLKFMVYLQKENIIDESGMPKERFSAEFPKEGPSILRIQQVVRGDSAAYFCASSSLDGGTRPQHFGDGTRLSIL.

The chain recombines TRBV27 with TRBJ1-1; D unclear. Per germline, CDR1 MNHEY and CDR2 SMNVEV (reference sequence). Trimming stripped 5 bases from V and 5 bases from J, with 9 bases between. The CDR3 spans 12 residues. The CDR3 loop reads CASSIGGTEAFF. The CDR3 region has the DNA TGTGCCAGCAGTATCGGAGGGACTGAAGCTTTCTTT.

V usage is TRBV6-5 and J usage is TRBJ1-1; D call uncertain. CDR1 and CDR2 (germline): MNHEY, SVGAGI. V was cut by 6 bases and J by 3 bases, with 17 bases left in between. CDR3 length equals 15 residues. The CDR3 region is CASSPHFGVDTEAFF. The CDR3 coding sequence is TGTGCCAGCAGCCCACACTTCGGAGTGGACACTGAAGCTTTCTTT.

This chain joins TRBV29-1 and TRBJ1-1; D might be TRBD1 (6 bases). The length of the CDR3 is 14 residues. The germline gives CDR1 SQVTM, CDR2 ANQGSEA. The V gene lost 7 bases and the J gene lost 3 bases, with 18 bases spanning the gap. The CDR3 region has the DNA TGCAGCGCCCGCAAAGGGGGGGCGGACACTGAAGCTTTCTTT. It translates to CSARKGGADTEAFF.

Turning to this clone: Relative to the germline gene, one junction end is altered; a read error may explain this. This sequence joins TRBV5-1 and TRBJ2-3; 11 positions match TRBD2. Per the germline V gene, CDR1 is SGHRS and CDR2 is YFSETQ. The CDR3 contains 16 residues. Here the CDR3 DNA reads TGCGCCAGCAGCTTGGACCTAGCGGGGGGCGGTTATACACAGTATTTT. Translating it yields CASSLDLAGGGYTQYF.

The chain combines TRBV5-4 with TRBJ2-1; TRBD1 agrees at 8 bases. J was trimmed by 5 bases and V by 4 bases; bases with no gene match: 5. This CDR3 comprises 14 residues. Per germline, CDR1 SGHNT and CDR2 YYREEE (reference sequence). In nucleotides, the CDR3 is TGTGCCAGCAGCCCGGGGACAGGAGACAATGAGCAGTTCTTC. The encoded protein is CASSPGTGDNEQFF.

This chain joins TRBV5-5 and TRBJ1-1, with 9 nucleotides matching TRBD1. Germline V gene lookup returns CDR1 SGHKS and CDR2 YYEKEE (reference sequence). The ends lost 5 bases at V and 5 bases at J; junction bases unmatched: 13. The CDR3 covers 16 residues. The CDR3 DNA sequence: TGTGCCAGCAGATACGACCTGGGACAGGGAAATACTGAAGCTTTCTTT. It translates to CASRYDLGQGNTEAFF.

J is TRBJ2-1 and V is TRBV7-6; TRBD2 matches 8 bases. The CDR3 covers 16 residues. V lost 0 bases, J lost 4 bases, and 5 bases stayed unmatched. Germline V CDR1 and CDR2: SGHVS, FNYEAQ. The CDR3 DNA reads TGTGCCAGCAGCTTAGCTATAGCGGGATATTACAATGAGCAGTTCTTC. Amino acid sequence: CASSLAIAGYYNEQFF.

V usage is TRBV3-1 (or the pseudogene TRBV3-2) and J usage is TRBJ2-3; 12 bases match TRBD2. This CDR3 contains 15 residues. Germline lookup yields CDR1 LGHDT and CDR2 YNNKEL (reference sequence). The ends lost 2 bases at V and 8 bases at J; junction bases unmatched: 5. CDR3 amino acids: CASSQRLAGGSTQYF. The CDR3 region has the DNA TGTGCCAGCAGCCAACGCCTAGCGGGGGGGAGTACGCAGTATTTT.

The gene calls are TRBV28 and TRBJ2-1, with 9 nucleotides matching TRBD2. Germline lookup yields CDR1 MDHEN and CDR2 SYDVKM. V dropped 4 bases and J dropped 6; count of bases not matched to a gene: 13. The CDR3 is 17 residues long. CDR3 nucleotide sequence: TGTGCCAGCAGTTCCGGTAGCGGGGGACCCCTAGCCAATGAGCAGTTCTTC. Its translation: CASSSGSGGPLANEQFF. The complete variable domain, with remaining parts taken from reference TRBV28 and TRBJ2-1, reads DVKVTQSSRYLVKRTGEKVFLECVQDMDHENMFWYRQDPGLGLRLIYFSYDVKMKEKGDIPEGYSVSREKKERFSLILESASTNQTSMYLCASSSGSGGPLANEQFFGPGTRLTVL.

Comment on this clone: The same CDR3 also results from other DNA sequences found in this sample. The chain uses TRBV5-1 and TRBJ1-2; no clear D. The length of the CDR3 is 14 residues. Trimming removed 0 bases at V and 1 base at J, with 7 bases between. Per germline, CDR1 SGHRS and CDR2 YFSETQ. CDR3 protein: CASSLGPGNYGYTF. Here the CDR3 DNA reads TGCGCCAGCAGCTTGGGTCCGGGTAACTATGGCTACACCTTC.

This clone was seen more than once but under ten times. In nucleotides, the CDR3 is TGTGCCAGCAGCTCGGACAGTAGGCGCTACACCTTC. Translation: CASSSDSRRYTF. The chain recombines TRBV7-9 with TRBJ1-2, with D maybe TRBD1 (6 bases). Germline assignment: CDR1 SEHNR and CDR2 FQNEAQ (reference sequence). The CDR3 sequence is 12 residues long. Deletions cut 4 bases from V and 9 bases from J, with 12 bases between.

This chain joins TRBV12-5 and TRBJ1-5, with unresolved D. Germline CDR1 reads LGHNT; CDR2 reads FRNRAP. There are 13 residues in the CDR3. V was cut by 1 base and J by 7 bases, with 8 bases left in between. The CDR3 sequence: CASGLGLFQPQHF. For the CDR3, the DNA is TGTGCTAGTGGTTTGGGACTATTCCAGCCCCAGCATTTT.

The chain is built from TRBV10-1 and TRBJ2-1; 7 nucleotides match TRBD2. CDR3 size: 13 residues. Germline V gene data show CDR1 as WNHNN and CDR2 as SYGVQD (reference sequence). The trim removed 5 bases at V and 9 bases at J, leaving 7 bases unmatched. The chain's CDR3 is CASSSISGSEQFF. The CDR3 DNA sequence: TGCGCCAGCAGTTCAATTAGCGGGTCTGAGCAGTTCTTC.

The genes are TRBV18 and TRBJ1-2; TRBD1 is a possible D gene (6 bases). Trimming shortened V by 3 bases and J by 4 bases, and 12 bases separated the two germline ends. CDR1 is KGHSH, CDR2 LQKENI, per germline. The CDR3 is made up of 14 amino acids. CDR3 sequence (DNA): TGTGCCAGCTCACCGGTTGACAGGCCCTATGGCTACACCTTC. The encoded protein is CASSPVDRPYGYTF.

This clone has a handful of counts. The V gene is TRBV14, the J gene TRBJ1-6; TRBD1 agrees at 9 bases. The V segment lost 1 base and the J segment 13 bases; nucleotides outside the gene matches: 8. The CDR3 runs 15 residues. The V gene's germline CDR1 is SGHDN and CDR2 FVKESK. The CDR3 DNA sequence: TGTGCCAGCAGCCAAGCGATTGGGACAGGGTGGCCCCTCCACTTT. Protein: CASSQAIGTGWPLHF.

The V and J genes are TRBV18 and TRBJ2-6, with D maybe TRBD2 (6 bases). Trimming shortened V by 6 bases and J by 1 base, and 13 bases separated the two germline ends. CDR3 length equals 16 residues. The germline V gene encodes CDR1 KGHSH and CDR2 LQKENI. The CDR3 spells CASSPNGGSGANVLTF. The DNA of the CDR3 is TGTGCCAGCTCCCCCAATGGGGGGTCTGGGGCCAACGTCCTGACTTTC. Based on the CDR3 plus reference TRBV18 and TRBJ2-6, the full variable domain is NAGVMQNPRHLVRRRGQEARLRCSPMKGHSHVYWYRQLPEEGLKFMVYLQKENIIDESGMPKERFSAEFPKEGPSILRIQQVVRGDSAAYFCASSPNGGSGANVLTFGAGSRLTVL.

The rearrangement links TRBV11-3 to TRBJ1-1, with 7 bases fitting TRBD1. With V trimmed by 0 bases and J by 2 bases, 0 bases remained unmatched. The germline V gene has CDR1 SGHNT and CDR2 YENEEA. The CDR3 sequence is 14 residues long. The CDR3, as DNA: TGTGCCAGCAGCTTAGAAGGGGGCAACACTGAAGCTTTCTTT. It is translated as CASSLEGGNTEAFF.

The chain couples TRBV5-6 to TRBJ2-7; D is unclear. The CDR3 covers 14 residues. Per the germline V gene, CDR1 is SGHDT and CDR2 is YYEEEE. The V gene lost 1 base and the J gene lost 5 bases, with 13 bases spanning the gap. CDR3: CASSLLAYIDEQYF. CDR3 in DNA: TGTGCCAGCAGCTTGCTGGCTTATATCGACGAGCAGTACTTC. Looking up the rest from reference TRBV5-6 and TRBJ2-7 gives the full variable domain: DAGVTQSPTHLIKTRGQQVTLRCSPKSGHDTVSWYQQALGQGPQFIFQYYEEEERQRGNFPDRFSGHQFPNYSSELNVNALLLGDSALYLCASSLLAYIDEQYFGPGTRLTVT.

CDR3 nucleotide sequence: TGCGCCAGCAGCTTGGCGGGACAGGGAGGAAACACCATATATTTT. Amino acid sequence: CASSLAGQGGNTIYF. This chain links TRBV5-1 with TRBJ1-3; TRBD1 aligns across 9 bases. The V gene end was trimmed by 0 bases and the J gene end by 4 bases; junction bases not matched to a gene: 2. Germline CDR1 reads SGHRS; CDR2 reads YFSETQ. The CDR3 loop spans 15 amino acids.

This chain joins TRBV9 and TRBJ2-3; 10 nucleotides match TRBD1. The CDR3 runs 14 residues. The germline gives CDR1 SGDLS, CDR2 YYNGEE. J gave up 7 bases and V 2 bases, and 4 bases lay outside the gene matches. The CDR3 loop reads CASSVGQGEYTQYF. CDR3 bases: TGTGCCAGCAGCGTCGGACAGGGGGAATATACGCAGTATTTT.

The chain recombines TRBV5-1 with TRBJ1-1; D possibly corresponds to TRBD1 (5 bases). Trimming removed 6 bases at V and 5 bases at J, with 14 bases between. Germline V gene lookup returns CDR1 SGHRS and CDR2 YFSETQ. This CDR3 contains 13 residues. CDR3 residues: CASTTGGKTEAFF. CDR3 sequence (DNA): TGCGCCAGCACCACTGGGGGGAAAACTGAAGCTTTCTTT.

This sequence joins TRBV10-3 and TRBJ1-6; D unresolved. V lost 0 bases to trimming and J lost 9 bases, with 12 bases between them. This CDR3 has 15 residues. The germline V gene has CDR1 ENHRY and CDR2 SYGVKD. CDR3 protein: CAISESTVSFSPLHF. The CDR3 region has the DNA TGTGCCATCAGTGAGTCGACGGTTAGCTTTTCACCCCTCCACTTT.

The V and J genes are TRBV5-1 and TRBJ2-7, with TRBD2 matching 8 bases. After removal of 3 bases from V and 7 bases from J, the junction contained 9 bases not matched to a gene. Germline CDR1 SGHRS, CDR2 YFSETQ. The length of the CDR3 is 14 residues. The DNA for the CDR3 is TGCGCCAGCAGCTACCCGGGGGGGGCACAGGAGCAGTACTTC. Its protein product is CASSYPGGAQEQYF.

This clone was seen a few times. The chain recombines TRBV7-9 with TRBJ1-1, with 9 bases matching TRBD1. In germline, CDR1 is SEHNR, CDR2 FQNEAQ (reference sequence). This CDR3 has 16 amino acids. J was trimmed by 2 bases and V by 3 bases; bases with no gene match: 7. The CDR3 loop reads CASSFLPGQGNTEAFF. DNA for the CDR3: TGTGCCAGCAGCTTCCTTCCGGGACAGGGAAACACTGAAGCTTTCTTT.